Listed below are T cell receptor beta chains from one sample, sequenced in a study of shared clonotypes between healthy human individuals. Here immunoSEQ multiplex PCR was the method, and the copy in TCRdb shows in-frame clones only, minus some. The sample lists hundreds of thousands of clones, roughly 80% occurring once. Sample: PBMCs. The receptors originated from a woman aged 40 to 49 in good health. Some clones in this sample may be carry-over from other donors' samples. CDR3s include the opening cysteine and the closing phenylalanine or tryptophan. The D gene is left open where the match is weak. Clone size is not always given. Where it is, it says once, few, many or a class for expanded clones.

v_call	d_call	clone_size	j_call	cdr3_nt	cdr3_aa
TRBV4-2	TRBD1	.	TRBJ2-7	TGTGCCAGCAGCCAAGACAGGGGGCTCGACGAGCAGTACTTC	CASSQDRGLDEQYF
TRBV19	.	.	TRBJ2-5	TGTGCCAGTAGTCCAAAGGGCTATTTGATCCAAGAGACCCAGTACTTC	CASSPKGYLIQETQYF
TRBV4-3	TRBD1	.	TRBJ2-7	TGCGCCAGCAGCCGCACCCTGCTGGACAGGTACGAGCAGTACTTC	CASSRTLLDRYEQYF
TRBV5-1	TRBD2	.	TRBJ2-3	TGCGCCAGCAGCTTGGGGACTAGTCGGAACCGGGATACGCAGTATTTT	CASSLGTSRNRDTQYF
TRBV9	TRBD2	.	TRBJ2-1	TGTGCCAGCAGCGTAGAGAGTGGTAGCGGGAGCTCCTACAATGAGCAGTTCTTC	CASSVESGSGSSYNEQFF
TRBV6-5	.	.	TRBJ1-2	TGTGCCAGCAGTTACTCCGGACACTATGGCTACACCTTC	CASSYSGHYGYTF
TRBV5-1	TRBD1	.	TRBJ2-7	TGCGCCAGCAGCTTGGGGAGGTACAGGGGATCCCACGAGCAGTACTTC	CASSLGRYRGSHEQYF
TRBV20-1	.	.	TRBJ2-5	TGCAGTGCTCCCGTGGAGACCCAGTACTTC	CSAPVETQYF
TRBV2	TRBD2	.	TRBJ2-2	TGTGCCAGCAGTGTTAGCGGGCACGGGGAGCTGTTTTTT	CASSVSGHGELFF
TRBV2	.	.	TRBJ1-1	TGTGCCATCCCCCGGGAGACTGAGAACACTGAAGCTTTCTTT	CAIPRETENTEAFF
TRBV5-6	TRBD1	.	TRBJ2-2	TGTGCCAGCGGCAGGAGACAGGGGAACACCGGGGAGCTGTTTTTT	CASGRRQGNTGELFF
TRBV7-2	TRBD1	.	TRBJ2-7	TGTGCCAGCAGCTCCGGACAGGGGGCAGCCGAGCAGTACTTC	CASSSGQGAAEQYF
TRBV20-1	TRBD2	.	TRBJ2-1	TGCAGTGCTTTACTAGCGGGAGGGACGTTCTTC	CSALLAGGTFF
TRBV4-2	.	.	TRBJ2-7	TGTGCCAGCAGCCAAGATGGGACCCCATCCTACGAGCAGTACTTC	CASSQDGTPSYEQYF
TRBV6-5	TRBD2	.	TRBJ2-7	TGTGCCAGCAGTCCAGCGGGAGGACCGTACGAGCAGTACTTC	CASSPAGGPYEQYF
TRBV18	.	.	TRBJ2-2	TGTGCCAGCTCACCGTTCCACACCCCGGGGGAGCTGTTTTTT	CASSPFHTPGELFF
TRBV10-2	TRBD1	few	TRBJ1-5	TGCGCCACAGGGGGCCCGGATCAGCCCCAGCATTTT	CATGGPDQPQHF
TRBV28	.	.	TRBJ1-4	TGTGCCAGCAGTTCTACCCGGGCAGGGTGGGGTGAAAAACTGTTTTTT	CASSSTRAGWGEKLFF
TRBV2	.	medium-sized	TRBJ1-5	TGTGCCAGCAGCTACGGATATAGCAATCAGCCCCAGCATTTT	CASSYGYSNQPQHF
TRBV28	TRBD1	few	TRBJ2-7	TGTGCCAGCAGGACAGGGTCCGCCTACGAGCAGTACTTC	CASRTGSAYEQYF
TRBV5-6	TRBD1	.	TRBJ2-7	TGTGCCAGCAGCACGGGACAGTACGAGCAGTACTTC	CASSTGQYEQYF
TRBV5-3	.	.	TRBJ2-7	TGTGCCAGAAGATGGTACTACGAGCAGTACTTC	CARRWYYEQYF
TRBV19	.	.	TRBJ2-2	TGTGCCAGTAGTTGGGGTAGATTGAACACCGGGGAGCTGTTTTTT	CASSWGRLNTGELFF
TRBV4-1	TRBD2	.	TRBJ2-5	TGCGCCAGCAGCCAATACAAACTAGCGGACCAAGAGACCCAGTACTTC	CASSQYKLADQETQYF
TRBV4-2	TRBD1	many	TRBJ1-1	TGTGCCAGCAGCCCCCCAGGGGGCCGCACTGAAGCTTTCTTT	CASSPPGGRTEAFF
TRBV5-4	TRBD2	.	TRBJ2-7	TGTGCCAGCAGCTTTGGTTGGGGACTAGCGGCCTACGAGCAGTACTTC	CASSFGWGLAAYEQYF
TRBV2	.	.	TRBJ1-2	TGTGCCAGCAGTGACCAGGGGAACTATGGCTACACCTTC	CASSDQGNYGYTF